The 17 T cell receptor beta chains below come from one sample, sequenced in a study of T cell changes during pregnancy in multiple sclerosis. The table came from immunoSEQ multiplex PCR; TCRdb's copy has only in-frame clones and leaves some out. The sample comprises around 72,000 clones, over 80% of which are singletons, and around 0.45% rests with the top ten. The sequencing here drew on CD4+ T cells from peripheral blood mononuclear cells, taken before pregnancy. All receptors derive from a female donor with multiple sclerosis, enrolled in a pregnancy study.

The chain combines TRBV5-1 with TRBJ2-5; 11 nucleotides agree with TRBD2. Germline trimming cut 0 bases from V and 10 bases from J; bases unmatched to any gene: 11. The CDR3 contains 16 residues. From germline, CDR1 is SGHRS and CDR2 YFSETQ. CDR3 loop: CASSLGVLAGGDYQYF. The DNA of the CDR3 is TGCGCCAGCAGCTTGGGGGTGCTAGCGGGAGGAGACTACCAGTACTTC.

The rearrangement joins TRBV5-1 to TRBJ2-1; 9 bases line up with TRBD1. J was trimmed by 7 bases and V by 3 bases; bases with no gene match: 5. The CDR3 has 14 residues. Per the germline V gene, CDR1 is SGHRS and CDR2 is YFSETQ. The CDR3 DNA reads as TGCGCCAGCAGCTGGGGGGACAGGGCGAATGAGCAGTTCTTC. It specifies CASSWGDRANEQFF.

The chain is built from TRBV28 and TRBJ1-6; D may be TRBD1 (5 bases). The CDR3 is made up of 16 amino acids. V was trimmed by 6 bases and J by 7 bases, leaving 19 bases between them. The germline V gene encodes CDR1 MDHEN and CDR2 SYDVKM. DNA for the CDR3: TGTGCCAGCAGAGAACAGACGGGACTGATAAATTCACCCCTCCACTTT. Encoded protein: CASREQTGLINSPLHF. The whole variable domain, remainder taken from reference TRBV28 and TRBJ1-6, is DVKVTQSSRYLVKRTGEKVFLECVQDMDHENMFWYRQDPGLGLRLIYFSYDVKMKEKGDIPEGYSVSREKKERFSLILESASTNQTSMYLCASREQTGLINSPLHFGNGTRLTVT.

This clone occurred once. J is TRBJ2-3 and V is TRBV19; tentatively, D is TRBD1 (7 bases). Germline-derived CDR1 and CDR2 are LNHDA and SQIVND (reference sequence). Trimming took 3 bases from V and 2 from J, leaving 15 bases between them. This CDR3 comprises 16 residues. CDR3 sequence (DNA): TGTGCCAGTAGTATTAACGGAGGGGGCGTCACAGATACGCAGTATTTT. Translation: CASSINGGGVTDTQYF. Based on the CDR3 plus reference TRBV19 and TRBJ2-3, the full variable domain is DGGITQSPKYLFRKEGQNVTLSCEQNLNHDAMYWYRQDPGQGLRLIYYSQIVNDFQKGDIAEGYSVSREKKESFPLTVTSAQKNPTAFYLCASSINGGGVTDTQYFGPGTRLTVL.

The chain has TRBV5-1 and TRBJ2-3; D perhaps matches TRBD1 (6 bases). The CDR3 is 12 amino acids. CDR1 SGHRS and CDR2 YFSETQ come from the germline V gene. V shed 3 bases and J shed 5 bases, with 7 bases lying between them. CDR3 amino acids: CASSYREDTQYF. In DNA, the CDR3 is TGCGCCAGCAGCTACAGGGAAGATACGCAGTATTTT.

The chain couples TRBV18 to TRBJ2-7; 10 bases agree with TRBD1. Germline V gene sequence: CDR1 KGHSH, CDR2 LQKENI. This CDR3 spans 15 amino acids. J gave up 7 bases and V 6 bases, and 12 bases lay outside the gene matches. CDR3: CASSLLGTGEGEQYF. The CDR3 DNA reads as TGTGCCAGCTCCCTTTTGGGGACAGGGGAGGGAGAGCAGTACTTC.

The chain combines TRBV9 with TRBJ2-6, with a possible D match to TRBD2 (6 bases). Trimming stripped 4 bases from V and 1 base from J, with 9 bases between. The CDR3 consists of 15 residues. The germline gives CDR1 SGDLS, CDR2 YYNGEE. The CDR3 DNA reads TGTGCCAGCAGCCCGCGGGGTTCTGGGGCCAACGTCCTGACTTTC. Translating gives CASSPRGSGANVLTF. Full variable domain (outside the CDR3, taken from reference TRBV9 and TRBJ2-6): DSGVTQTPKHLITATGQRVTLRCSPRSGDLSVYWYQQSLDQGLQFLIQYYNGEERAKGNILERFSAQQFPDLHSELNLSSLELGDSALYFCASSPRGSGANVLTFGAGSRLTVL.

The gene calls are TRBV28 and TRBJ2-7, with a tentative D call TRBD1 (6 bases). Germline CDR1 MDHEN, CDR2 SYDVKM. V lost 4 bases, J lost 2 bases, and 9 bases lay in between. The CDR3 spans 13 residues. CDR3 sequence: CASSYTGTYEQYF. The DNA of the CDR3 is TGTGCCAGCAGTTACACAGGGACCTACGAGCAGTACTTC.

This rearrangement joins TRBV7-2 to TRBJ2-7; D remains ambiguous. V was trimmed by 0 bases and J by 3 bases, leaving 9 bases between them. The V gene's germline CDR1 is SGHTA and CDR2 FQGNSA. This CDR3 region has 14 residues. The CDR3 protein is CASSLARHYYEQYF. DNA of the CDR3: TGTGCCAGCAGCTTAGCCCGTCACTACTACGAGCAGTACTTC.

CDR3 sequence reads: CASKTARDNQPQHF. CDR3 DNA: TGTGCCAGCAAAACGGCACGGGATAATCAGCCCCAGCATTTT. The chain carries TRBV6-1 and TRBJ1-5; D remains ambiguous. CDR3 length equals 14 residues. Germline V gene data show CDR1 as MNHNS and CDR2 as SASEGT. V lost 7 bases, J lost 4 bases, and 14 bases lay in between.

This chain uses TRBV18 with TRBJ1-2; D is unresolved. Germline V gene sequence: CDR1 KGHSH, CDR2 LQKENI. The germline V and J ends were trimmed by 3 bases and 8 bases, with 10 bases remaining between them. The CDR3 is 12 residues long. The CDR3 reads CASSPGGMGYTF. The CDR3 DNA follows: TGTGCCAGCTCACCGGGAGGTATGGGCTACACCTTC.

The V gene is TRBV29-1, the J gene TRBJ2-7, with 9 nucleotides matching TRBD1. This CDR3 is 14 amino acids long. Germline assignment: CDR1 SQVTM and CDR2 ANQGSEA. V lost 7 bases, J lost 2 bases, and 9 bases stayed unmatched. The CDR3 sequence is CSAESGTGPYEQYF. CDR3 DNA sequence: TGCAGCGCCGAATCCGGGACAGGGCCCTACGAGCAGTACTTC.

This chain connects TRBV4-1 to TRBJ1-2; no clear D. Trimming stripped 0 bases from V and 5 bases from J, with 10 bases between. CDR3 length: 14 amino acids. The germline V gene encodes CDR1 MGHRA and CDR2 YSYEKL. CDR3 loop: CASSQESTVYGYTF. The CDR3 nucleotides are TGCGCCAGCAGCCAAGAATCCACGGTTTATGGCTACACCTTC.

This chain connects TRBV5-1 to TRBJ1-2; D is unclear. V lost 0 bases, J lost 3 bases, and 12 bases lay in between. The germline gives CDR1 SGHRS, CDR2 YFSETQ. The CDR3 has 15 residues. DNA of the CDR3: TGCGCCAGCAGCTTGGGCCAGAAGAACGACTATGGCTACACCTTC. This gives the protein CASSLGQKNDYGYTF.

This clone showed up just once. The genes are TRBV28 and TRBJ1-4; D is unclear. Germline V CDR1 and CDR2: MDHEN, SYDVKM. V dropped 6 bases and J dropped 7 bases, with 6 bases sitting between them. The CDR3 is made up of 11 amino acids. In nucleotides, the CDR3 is TGTGCCAGCAGAGGAGTTGAAAAACTGTTTTTT. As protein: CASRGVEKLFF.

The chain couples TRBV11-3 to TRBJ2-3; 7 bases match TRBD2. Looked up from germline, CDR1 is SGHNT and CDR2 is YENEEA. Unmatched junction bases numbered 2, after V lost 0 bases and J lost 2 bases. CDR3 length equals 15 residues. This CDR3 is CASSLEAGYTDTQYF. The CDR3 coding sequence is TGTGCCAGCAGCTTAGAAGCGGGGTACACAGATACGCAGTATTTT.

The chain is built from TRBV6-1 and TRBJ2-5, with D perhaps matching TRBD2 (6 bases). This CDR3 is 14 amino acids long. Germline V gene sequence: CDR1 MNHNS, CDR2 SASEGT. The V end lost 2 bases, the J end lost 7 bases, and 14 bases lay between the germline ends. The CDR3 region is CASSELASAGTQYF. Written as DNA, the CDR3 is TGTGCCAGCAGTGAATTAGCTAGCGCCGGGACCCAGTACTTC.